These 13 T cell receptor beta chains came from one sample sequenced in a study of blood T cells in healthy people across ages. A second PCR, run for about 7 to 11 cycles, used a sample-barcoded 5' primer plus a J-beta primer mix. TCRdb re-derived calls from the 5' RACE reads in MiXCR, one entry per CDR3 protein. The profile shows over 600,000 distinct CDR3 sequences, 20% to 25% of them singletons. Sequenced material: blood. The receptors stem from a man aged 65 to 85 in good health.

V is TRBV21-1 and J is TRBJ2-7; the table names TRBD2, a call not compared with the DNA. TRBV21-1 represents a pseudogene. The CDR3 contains 16 residues. CDR3 residues: CASSGPERPNSYEQYF. In nucleotides, the CDR3 is TGTGCCAGCAGCGGGCCGGAACGGCCAAACTCCTACGAGCAGTACTTC.

This clonotype was seen only a few times. The V call is TRBV20-1, the J call TRBJ1-1; D perhaps matches TRBD1 (6 bases). V was pared by 0 bases and J by 5 bases, with 16 bases between. Germline lookup yields CDR1 DFQATT and CDR2 SNEGSKA (reference sequence). This CDR3 has 15 amino acids. CDR3 loop: CSARDNGGAGTEAFF. CDR3 nucleotides: TGCAGTGCTAGAGATAATGGGGGCGCGGGAACTGAAGCTTTCTTT.

Notes on this clonotype: The junction differs from germline at one of its ends, possibly a read error. This chain uses TRBV5-1 with TRBJ1-1, with TRBD1 matching over 9 bases. The CDR3 consists of 13 residues. Per the germline V gene, CDR1 is SGHRS and CDR2 is YFSETQ. The CDR3 reads CASSSGQGTEALF. The CDR3, as DNA: TGCGCCAGCAGCAGCGGACAGGGGACTGAAGCTCTCTTT.

The chain links TRBV18 to TRBJ2-7; D ambiguous. V lost 3 bases to trimming and J lost 0 bases, with 21 bases between them. This CDR3 region has 18 residues. Germline V gives CDR1 KGHSH, CDR2 LQKENI. The CDR3: CASSPEILSAASSYEQYF. CDR3 bases: TGTGCCAGCTCACCCGAGATACTAAGCGCGGCAAGCTCCTACGAGCAGTACTTC.

This chain joins TRBV12-3 or TRBV12-4 and TRBJ1-5; D is perhaps TRBD1 (5 bases). The CDR3 extends over 11 amino acids. V lost 2 bases and J 12 bases, leaving 8 bases between the germline ends. CDR3 sequence: CASSLRGVQHF. DNA of the CDR3: TGTGCCAGCAGTTTAAGGGGCGTCCAGCATTTT.

The chain carries TRBV30 and TRBJ2-2; no firm D call. Trimming pared 2 bases from V and 4 bases from J, leaving 8 bases between. The CDR3 runs 13 residues. CDR1 is GTSNPN, CDR2 SVGIG, per germline (reference sequence). As DNA, the CDR3 is TGTGCCTGGAGTCCCCGACCCACCGGGGAGCTGTTTTTT. It specifies CAWSPRPTGELFF.

Only a few counts were recorded for this clonotype. The V gene is TRBV5-1, the J gene TRBJ1-3; D call uncertain. Trimming stripped 4 bases from V and 0 bases from J, with 11 bases between. Germline V gene sequence: CDR1 SGHRS, CDR2 YFSETQ. The CDR3 extends over 15 amino acids. CDR3 sequence (DNA): TGCGCCAGCAGCCTGAACAGTGACTCTGGAAACACCATATATTTT. Amino acid sequence: CASSLNSDSGNTIYF.

This chain joins TRBV10-3 and TRBJ2-7; 7 bases fit TRBD1. The CDR3 runs to 11 residues. Losses at the gene ends were 6 bases for V and 6 bases for J; bases not matched to a gene: 2. The germline V gene has CDR1 ENHRY and CDR2 SYGVKD. The CDR3: CAISDRAEQYF. In DNA form, the CDR3 reads TGTGCCATCAGCGACAGGGCCGAGCAGTACTTC.

This clonotype was observed many times. The chain employs TRBV2 and TRBJ2-2; either TRBD1 or TRBD2 may supply D (5 bases each). The CDR3 is 14 amino acids. Between the trimmed V and J ends, which lost 7 bases and 5 bases, there was a span of 14 bases. From germline, CDR1 is SNHLY and CDR2 FYNNEI. The CDR3 DNA is TGTGCCAGCACCCGGGGTGAGGGGACCGGGGAGCTGTTTTTT. This gives the protein CASTRGEGTGELFF.

This clonotype occurred a few times. Since a much larger clone is just one base distant, this may be a read error. For the CDR3, the DNA is TGTGCCAGTAGCCGACCACCCGATACGCAGTATTTT. It codes for CASSRPPDTQYF. V gene TRBV19 combines with J gene TRBJ2-3, with D unresolved. The CDR3 length is 12 residues. Deletions cut 6 bases from V and 6 bases from J, with 10 bases between. Germline V gives CDR1 LNHDA, CDR2 SQIVND (reference sequence).

This clonotype was seen a handful of times. The V call is TRBV20-1, the J call TRBJ2-2; D perhaps matches TRBD1 (5 bases). With 1 base removed from V and 2 bases from J, the gap between germline ends came to 8 bases. CDR1 is DFQATT and CDR2 is SNEGSKA in the germline V gene (reference sequence). There are 14 residues in the CDR3. In nucleotides, the CDR3 is TGCAGTGCTAGAGGGGGCGATAACACCGGGGAGCTGTTTTTT. This encodes CSARGGDNTGELFF.

V usage is TRBV2 and J usage is TRBJ2-3; D gene unclear. The germline CDR1 and CDR2 sequences are SNHLY and FYNNEI. V dropped 2 bases and J dropped 6 bases, with 6 bases sitting between them. The CDR3 length is 12 residues. The CDR3 DNA follows: TGTGCCAGCAGTGAAAAAGTTGATACGCAGTATTTT. It codes for CASSEKVDTQYF.

This clonotype showed up just once. The chain recombines TRBV28 with TRBJ2-7; D is unresolved. V dropped 6 bases and J dropped 7 bases, with 13 bases sitting between them. In germline, CDR1 is MDHEN, CDR2 SYDVKM. The CDR3 consists of 12 residues. For the CDR3, the DNA is TGTGCCAGCAGGGAGCTTTCTCGAGAGCAGTACTTC. Translating gives CASRELSREQYF.